Detailed here is one T cell receptor beta chain. This entry comes from a study of cytomegalovirus exposure and HLA in healthy donors. V was clipped by 4 bases and J by 9 bases; unmatched bases: 6. The CDR3 sequence is 13 residues long. Per the germline V gene, CDR1 is SGHDT and CDR2 is YYEEEE. Generated by immunoSEQ multiplex PCR, the TCRdb table keeps only in-frame clones and is missing some. The data contain over 90,000 clones, about 95% of them seen just once; the ten biggest clones take up 0.89%. The gene calls are TRBV5-6 and TRBJ2-4; 8 nucleotides match TRBD1. The clonotype originates from a woman aged 18-29 years in good health and CMV-seronegative. Sequenced: PBMCs. The DNA for the CDR3 is TGTGCCAGCAGCCGGGACAGGTTCGGCATTCAGTACTTC. Translation: CASSRDRFGIQYF.